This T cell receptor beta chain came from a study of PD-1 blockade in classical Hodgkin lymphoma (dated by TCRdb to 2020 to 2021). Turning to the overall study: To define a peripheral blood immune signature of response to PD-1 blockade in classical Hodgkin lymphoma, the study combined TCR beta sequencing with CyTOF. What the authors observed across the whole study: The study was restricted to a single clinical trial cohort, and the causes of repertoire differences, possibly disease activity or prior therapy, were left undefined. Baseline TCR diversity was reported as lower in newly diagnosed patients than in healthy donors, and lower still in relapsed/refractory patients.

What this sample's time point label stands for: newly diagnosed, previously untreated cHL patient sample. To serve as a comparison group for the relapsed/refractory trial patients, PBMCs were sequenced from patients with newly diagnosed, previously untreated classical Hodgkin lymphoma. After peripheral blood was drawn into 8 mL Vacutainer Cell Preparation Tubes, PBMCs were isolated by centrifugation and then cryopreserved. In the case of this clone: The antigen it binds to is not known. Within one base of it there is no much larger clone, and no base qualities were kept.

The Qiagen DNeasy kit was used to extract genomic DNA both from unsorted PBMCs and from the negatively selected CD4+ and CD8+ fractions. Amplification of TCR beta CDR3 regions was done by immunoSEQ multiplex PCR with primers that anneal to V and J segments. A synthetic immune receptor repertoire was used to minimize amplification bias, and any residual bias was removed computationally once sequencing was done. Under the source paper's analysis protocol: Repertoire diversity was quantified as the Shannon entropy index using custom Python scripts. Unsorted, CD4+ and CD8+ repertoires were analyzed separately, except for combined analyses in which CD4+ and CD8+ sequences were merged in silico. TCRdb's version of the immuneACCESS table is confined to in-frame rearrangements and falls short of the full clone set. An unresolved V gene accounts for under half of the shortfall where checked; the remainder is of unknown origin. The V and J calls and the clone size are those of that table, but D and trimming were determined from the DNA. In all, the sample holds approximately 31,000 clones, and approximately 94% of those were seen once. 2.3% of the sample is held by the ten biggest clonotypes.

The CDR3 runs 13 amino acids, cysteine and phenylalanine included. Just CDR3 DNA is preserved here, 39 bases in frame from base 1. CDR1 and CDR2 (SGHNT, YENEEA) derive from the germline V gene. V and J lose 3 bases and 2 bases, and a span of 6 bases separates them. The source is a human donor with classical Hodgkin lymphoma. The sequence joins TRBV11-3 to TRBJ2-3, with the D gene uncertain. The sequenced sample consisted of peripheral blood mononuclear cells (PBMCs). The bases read TGTGCCAGCAGCTTGCGGTCCACAGATACGCAGTATTTT. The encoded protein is CASSLRSTDTQYF.